A single sample gave rise to the 25 T cell receptor beta chains below, sequenced in a study of blood T cells in healthy people across ages. Combining a sample-barcoded 5' primer with a J-beta primer mix, a second PCR ran for about 6 to 12 cycles. Via MiXCR, TCRdb re-called the 5' RACE reads, giving one row per CDR3 protein. The table includes about 750,000 distinct CDR3 sequences, approximately 55% detected once. The sequencing input was blood. The receptor source for this set is a man older than 75 in good health.

This chain links TRBV20-1 with TRBJ2-3; 10 nucleotides agree with TRBD2. Germline V gene data show CDR1 as DFQATT and CDR2 as SNEGSKA (reference sequence). V dropped 0 bases and J dropped 6; count of bases not matched to a gene: 9. This CDR3 is 16 amino acids long. The CDR3 bases are TGCAGTGCTAGAGAGGAACTAGCGGGAACCTCGGATACGCAGTATTTT. This codes for CSAREELAGTSDTQYF.

In this sample, this clonotype turned up a few times. The rearrangement links TRBV6-6 to TRBJ2-2; the match to TRBD1 covers 8 bases. The ends lost 6 bases at V and 4 bases at J; junction bases unmatched: 13. Germline V gene data show CDR1 as MNHNY and CDR2 as SVGAGI (reference sequence). This CDR3 comprises 17 residues. CDR3 bases: TGTGCCAGCAGACCCAACACAGGGGGTTTTATCACCGGGGAGCTGTTTTTT. Translation: CASRPNTGGFITGELFF.

The V and J genes are TRBV20-1 and TRBJ2-7; maybe TRBD2 (5 bases). V was pared by 6 bases and J by 6 bases, with 15 bases between. There are 12 residues in the CDR3. CDR1 is DFQATT and CDR2 is SNEGSKA in the germline V gene (reference sequence). CDR3 DNA: TGCAGTGCAATACTAGACCTTCCCGAGCAGTACTTC. Amino acids: CSAILDLPEQYF.

This clonotype showed up just a few times. The chain joins TRBV4-3 to TRBJ2-1; 7 bases map to TRBD1. The CDR3 contains 12 residues. Germline V lookup: CDR1 LGHNA, CDR2 YSLEER. J lost 7 bases, V lost 3 bases, and 0 bases had no gene match. In DNA form, the CDR3 reads TGCGCCAGCAGCCAGACAGGGAATGAGCAGTTCTTC. Residues: CASSQTGNEQFF.

With regard to this clonotype: The junction departs from the called germline gene at one end, perhaps through a read error. V and J are TRBV6-1 and TRBJ2-3; D gene uncertain. Germline CDR1 and CDR2: MNHNS and SASEGT. This CDR3 region has 13 residues. CDR3 bases: TGTGCCGGCAGGCTAGTGGGAAAGGATACGCAGTATTTT. Protein product: CAGRLVGKDTQYF.

A few counts support this clonotype. The rearrangement links TRBV7-2 to TRBJ2-4; no clear D. CDR3 length: 16 residues. V was cut by 1 base and J by 6 bases, with 16 bases left in between. Germline values: CDR1 SGHTA, CDR2 FQGNSA. The CDR3 DNA is TGTGCCAGCAGCTTAGAAGTCCAGGCCCTAGGAAACATTCAGTACTTC. This translates into CASSLEVQALGNIQYF.

This sequence joins TRBV10-3 and TRBJ2-2; either TRBD1 or TRBD2 may supply D (5 bases each). Germline V gives CDR1 ENHRY, CDR2 SYGVKD. The CDR3 is made up of 16 amino acids. V lost 4 bases and J lost 8, with 20 bases in between. The CDR3 here is CAISGDVGWVKGELFF. CDR3 DNA sequence: TGTGCCATCAGTGGGGACGTCGGATGGGTTAAGGGGGAGCTGTTTTTT.

The J gene is TRBJ2-3, the V gene TRBV20-1; the D is unclear. The CDR3 totals 11 residues. V was trimmed by 0 bases and J by 5 bases, leaving 3 bases between them. From germline, CDR1 is DFQATT and CDR2 SNEGSKA (reference sequence). CDR3 nucleotide sequence: TGCAGTGCTAGAGATAAAGATACGCAGTATTTT. Translated: CSARDKDTQYF.

The rearrangement links TRBV28 to TRBJ2-7; D gene uncertain. Trimming removed 2 bases at V and 3 bases at J, with 11 bases between. Germline V lookup: CDR1 MDHEN, CDR2 SYDVKM. The CDR3 length is 14 residues. The CDR3, as DNA: TGTGCCAGCAGTTTAGACATGAGTCACTACGAGCAGTACTTC. It is translated as CASSLDMSHYEQYF. Supplemented by reference TRBV28 and TRBJ2-7, the full variable domain reads DVKVTQSSRYLVKRTGEKVFLECVQDMDHENMFWYRQDPGLGLRLIYFSYDVKMKEKGDIPEGYSVSREKKERFSLILESASTNQTSMYLCASSLDMSHYEQYFGPGTRLTVT.

With regard to this clonotype: A much larger clonotype is one base distant, so this may be a read error. The J gene is TRBJ2-3, the V gene TRBV5-1; perhaps TRBD1 as D (7 bases). CDR3 length: 15 residues. Trimming removed 5 bases at V and 14 bases at J, with 27 bases between. From germline, CDR1 is SGHRS and CDR2 YFSETQ. CDR3 nucleotides: TGCGCCAGCAGAGTTCTCCCGGAGGGGGCAGGATACGCGTATTTT. It encodes CASRVLPEGAGYAYF.

This clonotype appeared a few times. The chain has TRBV6-1 and TRBJ2-7, with 12 bases lining up with TRBD2. The CDR3 spans 15 residues. From germline, CDR1 is MNHNS and CDR2 SASEGT. After removal of 2 bases from V and 5 bases from J, the junction contained 4 bases not matched to a gene. The CDR3 DNA is TGTGCCAGCAGTGAAAGGACTAGCGGGAAAGACGAGCAGTACTTC. This encodes CASSERTSGKDEQYF.

J is TRBJ2-1 and V is TRBV3-1, with D tentatively TRBD1 (6 bases). V gave up 1 base and J gave up 6 bases, with 16 bases separating them. The CDR3 sequence is 16 residues long. Looked up from germline, CDR1 is LGHDT and CDR2 is YNNKEL (reference sequence). The CDR3 region has the DNA TGTGCCAGCAGCCAAGTCTTGGGACAAGGAGGCAATGAGCAGTTCTTC. Translation: CASSQVLGQGGNEQFF.

The chain joins TRBV7-3 to TRBJ2-3; D possibly corresponds to TRBD2 (6 bases). The CDR3 has 15 residues. The germline gives CDR1 SGHTA, CDR2 FQGTGA. V shed 5 bases and J shed 2 bases, with 14 bases lying between them. The CDR3 DNA reads as TGTGCCAGCAGCCAAAACGGACTACTCACAGATACGCAGTATTTT. It codes for CASSQNGLLTDTQYF. Full variable domain (rest looked up from reference TRBV7-3 and TRBJ2-3): GAGVSQTPSNKVTEKGKYVELRCDPISGHTALYWYRQSLGQGPEFLIYFQGTGAADDSGLPNDRFFAVRPEGSVSTLKIQRTERGDSAVYLCASSQNGLLTDTQYFGPGTRLTVL.

V gene TRBV12-3 or TRBV12-4 combines with J gene TRBJ1-4; D unresolved. The CDR3 is 14 residues long. Trimming pared 6 bases from V and 4 bases from J, leaving 12 bases between. CDR3 nucleotide sequence: TGTGCCAGCAGCCTTGGGTCGGGTAATGAAAAACTGTTTTTT. Translating it yields CASSLGSGNEKLFF.

About this clonotype: One end of the junction does not line up with germline, which may come from a read error. The V gene is TRBV9, the J gene TRBJ1-4; tentatively, D is TRBD1 (5 bases). Germline values: CDR1 SGDLS, CDR2 YYNGEE. This CDR3 comprises 17 residues. The CDR3 bases are TGTGCCGGCAGCGTAGCTCAAGGGAGAGGGGCTAATGAAAAACTGTTTTTT. It encodes CAGSVAQGRGANEKLFF.

The chain couples TRBV20-1 to TRBJ2-5; D remains unclear. Per the germline V gene, CDR1 is DFQATT and CDR2 is SNEGSKA (reference sequence). The V and J ends lost 5 bases and 1 base respectively, with 11 bases between them. The CDR3 has 13 amino acids. The chain's CDR3 is CSAETLGQETQYF. The CDR3 bases are TGCAGTGCTGAGACGCTGGGCCAAGAGACCCAGTACTTC.

This clonotype was detected ten times or more. The chain carries TRBV29-1 and TRBJ2-3; no definite D call. The CDR3 spans 10 residues. The V gene's germline CDR1 is SQVTM and CDR2 ANQGSEA. With 3 bases removed from V and 2 bases from J, the gap between germline ends came to 0 bases. CDR3 DNA: TGCAGCGTTGACACAGATACGCAGTATTTT. Protein: CSVDTDTQYF.

The J gene is TRBJ1-1, the V gene TRBV6-1; D might be TRBD1 (6 bases). V was clipped by 11 bases and J by 6 bases, with 16 bases between them. The germline V gene has CDR1 MNHNS and CDR2 SASEGT. The CDR3 has 12 residues. The CDR3 DNA is TGTGCCTGCGTCCCGAGGGGGGCTGAAGCTTTCTTT. It is translated as CACVPRGAEAFF.

The V and J genes are TRBV5-1 and TRBJ1-4, with TRBD1 as a possible D gene (6 bases). Germline V CDR1 and CDR2: SGHRS, YFSETQ. The CDR3 is 14 residues long. Trimming stripped 4 bases from V and 7 bases from J, with 14 bases between. Written as DNA, the CDR3 is TGCGCCAGCAGCGAAGCGGGACAAATTGAAAAACTGTTTTTT. It specifies CASSEAGQIEKLFF.

The V and J genes are TRBV20-1 and TRBJ2-1; 7 positions match TRBD2. Trimming cost V 7 bases and J 2 bases; bases outside gene matches: 5. Germline V gene lookup returns CDR1 DFQATT and CDR2 SNEGSKA (reference sequence). This CDR3 is 13 amino acids long. As DNA, the CDR3 is TGCAGTGAAGCCCTAGCGGCCTACAATGAGCAGTTCTTC. Its translation: CSEALAAYNEQFF.

The rearrangement links TRBV5-6 to TRBJ1-1, with D unresolved. The CDR3 contains 14 residues. V was shortened by 3 bases and J by 2 bases, with 11 bases between the two germline ends. The germline V gene has CDR1 SGHDT and CDR2 YYEEEE. CDR3 sequence reads: CASSYGLINTEAFF. The CDR3 nucleotides are TGTGCCAGCAGCTACGGACTGATTAACACTGAAGCTTTCTTT.

The V gene is TRBV20-1, the J gene TRBJ2-5; D ambiguous. Trimming took off 0 bases at V and 7 bases at J, with 9 bases between the two ends. The CDR3 extends over 12 amino acids. CDR1 is DFQATT, CDR2 SNEGSKA, per germline (reference sequence). The CDR3 bases are TGCAGTGCTAGAGACCACGCTGGGACCCAGTACTTC. Translation: CSARDHAGTQYF.

This chain joins TRBV5-1 and TRBJ2-5, with D perhaps TRBD1 (6 bases). The CDR3 extends over 14 amino acids. V lost 5 bases, J lost 2 bases, and 13 bases lay in between. CDR1 is SGHRS and CDR2 is YFSETQ in the germline V gene. The CDR3 sequence: CASRTGSIQETQYF. The CDR3, as DNA: TGCGCCAGCAGAACAGGGTCTATTCAAGAGACCCAGTACTTC.

This clonotype was seen only a few times. As DNA, the CDR3 is TGTGCCAGCAGCCGAGGTGGGAATAGCAATCAGCCCCAGCATTTT. Residues: CASSRGGNSNQPQHF. The chain employs TRBV7-9 and TRBJ1-5; D remains ambiguous. Deletions cut 5 bases from V and 0 bases from J, with 11 bases between. CDR3 size: 15 residues. Germline V gene sequence: CDR1 SEHNR, CDR2 FQNEAQ (reference sequence). The full variable domain, in which reference TRBV7-9 and TRBJ1-5 provide the parts outside the CDR3, is DTGVSQNPRHKITKRGQNVTFRCDPISEHNRLYWYRQTLGQGPEFLTYFQNEAQLEKSRLLSDRFSAERPKGSFSTLEIQRTEQGDSAMYLCASSRGGNSNQPQHFGDGTRLSIL.

The genes are TRBV4-2 and TRBJ2-4, with 12 bases matching TRBD2. This CDR3 comprises 17 residues. In germline, CDR1 is LGHNA, CDR2 YNFKEQ. V shed 5 bases and J 5 bases; nucleotides not matched to a gene: 10. The CDR3 sequence: CASSLAVTSGSENIQYF. For the CDR3, the DNA is TGTGCCAGCAGCTTGGCGGTGACTAGCGGGAGTGAAAACATTCAGTACTTC.